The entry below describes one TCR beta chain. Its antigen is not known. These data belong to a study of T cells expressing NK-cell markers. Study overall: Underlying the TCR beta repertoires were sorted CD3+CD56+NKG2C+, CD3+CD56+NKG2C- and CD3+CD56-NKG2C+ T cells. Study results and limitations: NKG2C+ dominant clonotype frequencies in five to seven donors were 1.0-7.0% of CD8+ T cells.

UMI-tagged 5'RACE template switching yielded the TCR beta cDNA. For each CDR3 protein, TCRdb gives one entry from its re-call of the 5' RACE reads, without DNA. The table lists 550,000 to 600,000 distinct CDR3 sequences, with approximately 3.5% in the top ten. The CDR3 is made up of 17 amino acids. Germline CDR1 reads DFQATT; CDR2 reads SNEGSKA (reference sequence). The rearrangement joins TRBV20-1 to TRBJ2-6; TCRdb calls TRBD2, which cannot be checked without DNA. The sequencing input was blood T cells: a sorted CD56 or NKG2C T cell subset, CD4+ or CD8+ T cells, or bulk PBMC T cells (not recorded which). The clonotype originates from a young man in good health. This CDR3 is CSATGRDLSSGANVLTF.